A selection of T cell receptor beta chains follows, all from one sample in a study of OX40 agonist ivuxolimab in advanced cancers. The data were produced by immunoSEQ multiplex PCR, yet TCRdb's version contains in-frame clones alone and is incomplete. In the table there are approximately 42,000 clones, 70% to 90% of which are singletons. Sequencing used CD4+ or CD8+ T cells sorted from blood, obtained in a trial of the OX40 agonist ivuxolimab. The origin of the receptors is an adult with an advanced solid tumor such as melanoma, head and neck, liver or kidney cancer. Both conserved end residues are part of each CDR3.

v_call: TRBV29-1
j_call: TRBJ1-2
cdr3_aa: CSVRQATTNYGYTF

v_call: TRBV5-5
j_call: TRBJ2-1
cdr3_aa: CASSLLSGTGNRNEQFF

v_call: TRBV13
j_call: TRBJ1-4
cdr3_aa: CASSLSLLGKKLFF

v_call: TRBV7-6
j_call: TRBJ2-3
cdr3_aa: CASSLAPTGTSGAPDTQYF

v_call: TRBV27
j_call: TRBJ2-2
cdr3_aa: CASSYGLLTGELFF

v_call: TRBV5-6
j_call: TRBJ2-2
cdr3_aa: CASSLRSSLQKNTGELFF

v_call: TRBV5-1
j_call: TRBJ2-3
cdr3_aa: CASSLGQGRDTQYF

v_call: TRBV9
j_call: TRBJ1-5
cdr3_aa: CASSGDGLNQPQHF

v_call: TRBV19
j_call: TRBJ1-1
cdr3_aa: CASRLITNTEAFF

v_call: TRBV7-3
j_call: TRBJ2-5
cdr3_aa: CASSPAGGSQETQYF

v_call: TRBV15
j_call: TRBJ2-5
cdr3_aa: CATRLTGTWETQYF

v_call: TRBV19
j_call: TRBJ1-6
cdr3_aa: CASTLETVYNSPLHF

v_call: TRBV4-3
j_call: TRBJ1-3
cdr3_aa: CASSQDRQSGNTIYF

v_call: TRBV4-3
j_call: TRBJ1-1
cdr3_aa: CASSQAVMNTEAFF

v_call: TRBV5-1
j_call: TRBJ2-5
cdr3_aa: CASSLATGVLETQYF

v_call: TRBV19
j_call: TRBJ1-1
cdr3_aa: CASKQWVGMNTEAFF

v_call: TRBV6-5
j_call: TRBJ2-7
cdr3_aa: CASRDIRGEQYF

v_call: TRBV29-1
j_call: TRBJ1-2
cdr3_aa: CSVEEAYRRGGYGYTF

v_call: TRBV6-5
j_call: TRBJ1-6
cdr3_aa: CASSYSNTEWSPLHF

v_call: TRBV7-9
j_call: TRBJ2-5
cdr3_aa: CASSLVSGTSGGETQYF

v_call: TRBV5-6
j_call: TRBJ2-5
cdr3_aa: CASSLETSGGQWGQYF

v_call: TRBV7-6
j_call: TRBJ1-1
cdr3_aa: CASSSRDRATEAFF

v_call: TRBV6-5
j_call: TRBJ2-1
cdr3_aa: CASSSQENEQFF

v_call: TRBV7-2
j_call: TRBJ1-4
cdr3_aa: CASSPFGTGLEKLFF

v_call: TRBV7-2
j_call: TRBJ2-7
cdr3_aa: CASSPRVIHEQYF

v_call: TRBV15
j_call: TRBJ2-2
cdr3_aa: CATSGGWVAGLLTGELFF

v_call: TRBV4-1
j_call: TRBJ1-1
cdr3_aa: CASSGLGNTEAFF

v_call: TRBV7-2
j_call: TRBJ1-2
cdr3_aa: CASSFGTGGYGYTF

v_call: TRBV12-5
j_call: TRBJ2-7
cdr3_aa: CASGQSYEQYF

v_call: TRBV7-2
j_call: TRBJ2-7
cdr3_aa: CASSGNLQKVGEQYF

v_call: TRBV12-5
j_call: TRBJ2-2
cdr3_aa: CASGSDYGELFF

v_call: TRBV28
j_call: TRBJ1-1
cdr3_aa: CASTFLRGNTEAFF

v_call: TRBV28
j_call: TRBJ1-1
cdr3_aa: CASSSFQGFTEAFF

v_call: TRBV6-4
j_call: TRBJ1-6
cdr3_aa: CASSGESNSPLHF

v_call: TRBV7-2
j_call: TRBJ2-1
cdr3_aa: CATSPLRTSGYDEQFF

v_call: TRBV5-6
j_call: TRBJ1-5
cdr3_aa: CASSLTGLDQPQHF

v_call: TRBV19
j_call: TRBJ2-7
cdr3_aa: CASSIGPGQGDFYEQYF

v_call: TRBV11-2
j_call: TRBJ1-2
cdr3_aa: CASSYGTLNYGYTF

v_call: TRBV29-1
j_call: TRBJ1-2
cdr3_aa: CSVGGDGETFGYTF

v_call: TRBV28
j_call: TRBJ2-7
cdr3_aa: CASSLTGLEQYF

v_call: TRBV6-1
j_call: TRBJ2-5
cdr3_aa: CASRLEQGVETQYF

v_call: TRBV12-5
j_call: TRBJ2-7
cdr3_aa: CASGVGDGSREQYF

v_call: TRBV5-1
j_call: TRBJ2-2
cdr3_aa: CASSPNEGAGGELFF

v_call: TRBV9
j_call: TRBJ2-2
cdr3_aa: CASSSGGANTGELFF

v_call: TRBV4-2
j_call: TRBJ2-7
cdr3_aa: CASSFWDTTYEQYF

v_call: TRBV7-2
j_call: TRBJ2-1
cdr3_aa: CASSLGEQFF

v_call: TRBV5-6
j_call: TRBJ1-4
cdr3_aa: CASSLAGRWEKLFF

v_call: TRBV10-3
j_call: TRBJ1-3
cdr3_aa: CAISDGGVSGNTIYF

v_call: TRBV2
j_call: TRBJ2-1
cdr3_aa: CAGTQNNEQFF

v_call: TRBV30
j_call: TRBJ1-2
cdr3_aa: CAWTRDTYGYTF

v_call: TRBV4-3
j_call: TRBJ1-6
cdr3_aa: CASSQEDRAINSPLHF

v_call: TRBV6-5
j_call: TRBJ2-1
cdr3_aa: CASSYSGTSGNNEQFF

v_call: TRBV12-5
j_call: TRBJ2-7
cdr3_aa: CASGAADRGPFYEQYF

v_call: TRBV7-9
j_call: TRBJ2-2
cdr3_aa: CASSLGGGPGELFF